These 25 T cell receptor beta chains came from one sample sequenced in a study of regulatory T cells in long-lasting Graves disease. Regarding time point: persistent/refractory GD, antithyroid drugs over 5 years with positive TRAb. PBMC RNA was the source of the TCR library. Arm-PCR of CDR3 regions with iRepertoire HTBI primers generated TCR beta libraries. Each CDR3 protein gets one entry after TCRdb re-called the multiplex PCR reads with MiXCR. The sample carries roughly 450,000 distinct CDR3 sequences, about 20% recorded once. Source: peripheral blood mononuclear cells (PBMCs), taken when the disease was refractory, from a patient treated with antithyroid drugs. These receptors were taken from a female donor with Graves disease.

The rearrangement joins TRBV7-9 to TRBJ2-7, with D possibly matching TRBD1 (8 bases). This CDR3 comprises 13 residues. The V end lost 11 bases, the J end lost 5 bases, and 19 bases lay between the germline ends. The germline V gene has CDR1 SEHNR and CDR2 FQNEAQ (reference sequence). The CDR3 DNA reads as TGTGCCCAACAGGGGGAGGGCCTGGACGAGCAGTACTTC. Translation gives CAQQGEGLDEQYF.

The sample holds a few counts of this clonotype. This sequence joins TRBV7-6 and TRBJ2-7, with TRBD1 matching over 9 bases. Trimming at V came to 1 base and at J to 1 base, leaving 2 bases not matched to a gene. The CDR3 runs to 15 residues. CDR1 and CDR2 from the germline V gene are SGHVS and FNYEAQ. CDR3 nucleotides: TGTGCCAGCAGCTTAGGGACAGGGGCGTCCTACGAGCAGTACTTC. This gives the protein CASSLGTGASYEQYF.

V usage is TRBV29-1 and J usage is TRBJ2-3, with 14 bases matching TRBD2. CDR3 length: 14 residues. V lost 6 bases and J lost 6; bases outside the gene matches: 5. Germline V gives CDR1 SQVTM, CDR2 ANQGSEA. CDR3 coding DNA: TGCAGCGTCCTGGGACTAGCGGGAGTTGATACGCAGTATTTT. Translation: CSVLGLAGVDTQYF.

The CDR3 region has the DNA TGTGCCAGCAGTCCCCTTATTGGACGTGTTCAGTACTTC. It codes for CASSPLIGRVQYF. The chain recombines TRBV6-2 or TRBV6-3 with TRBJ2-4; no reliable D call. With 5 bases removed from V and 11 bases from J, the gap between germline ends came to 16 bases. The CDR3 is 13 residues long. Germline loops: CDR1 MNHEY, CDR2 SVGEGT.

The chain has TRBV6-1 and TRBJ2-3, with D possibly TRBD1 on 5 matching bases. V was pared by 5 bases and J by 10 bases, with 16 bases between. This CDR3 region has 13 residues. Germline V lookup: CDR1 MNHNS, CDR2 SASEGT. This CDR3 is CASSLTGLGSQYF. In DNA form, the CDR3 reads TGTGCCAGCAGTCTTACAGGATTGGGCTCGCAGTATTTT.

This rearrangement joins TRBV12-3 or TRBV12-4 to TRBJ1-5; D is ambiguous. The V end was cut by 8 bases, the J end by 7 bases, with 15 bases between. The CDR3 sequence is 13 residues long. The CDR3 region has the DNA TGTGCCAGCGGATTGACGGGGAGGCAGCCCCAGCATTTT. This sequence encodes CASGLTGRQPQHF.

The chain employs TRBV7-3 and TRBJ2-7; D remains unclear. V lost 7 bases to trimming and J lost 5 bases, with 15 bases between them. This CDR3 has 13 residues. The germline V gene encodes CDR1 SGHTA and CDR2 FQGTGA. The CDR3 nucleotides are TGTGCCAGCAAGTCGCGCCGGTCGGACGAGCAGTACTTC. Translation gives CASKSRRSDEQYF.

This clonotype was counted only a few times. The chain links TRBV20-1 to TRBJ2-7, with 8 bases lining up with TRBD1. The CDR3 runs to 14 residues. The germline CDR1 and CDR2 sequences are DFQATT and SNEGSKA (reference sequence). Trimming took 4 bases from V and 3 from J; bases not matched to a gene: 8. The CDR3 bases are TGCAGTGCTACCCCGGAGACAGGGGACTACGAGCAGTACTTC. It encodes CSATPETGDYEQYF.

V gene TRBV27 combines with J gene TRBJ2-7; TRBD2 matches 8 bases. The CDR3 is 15 amino acids. With V trimmed by 5 bases and J by 1 base, 7 bases remained unmatched. Germline-derived CDR1 and CDR2 are MNHEY and SMNVEV (reference sequence). The chain's CDR3 is CASSPLTSASYEQYF. The CDR3 region has the DNA TGTGCCAGCAGTCCCCTGACTAGCGCGTCCTACGAGCAGTACTTC.

This clonotype was seen many times. This sequence joins TRBV7-2 and TRBJ2-4; TRBD1 is a possible D gene (5 bases). CDR3 size: 15 residues. Per the germline V gene, CDR1 is SGHTA and CDR2 is FQGNSA. The V gene lost 4 bases and the J gene lost 1 base, with 11 bases spanning the gap. CDR3 protein: CASSWAGRAKNIQYF. In DNA, the CDR3 is TGTGCCAGCAGCTGGGCAGGGCGGGCCAAAAACATTCAGTACTTC.

The chain is built from TRBV6-2 or TRBV6-3 and TRBJ1-4; TRBD1 matches at 8 bases. V was pared by 2 bases and J by 10 bases, with 9 bases of the junction left unmatched. The CDR3 consists of 15 residues. The V gene's germline CDR1 is MNHEY and CDR2 SVGEGT. CDR3 DNA: TGTGCCAGCAGTTACACTCAGGGGGCTCGAGGAAAACTGTTTTTT. Amino acid sequence: CASSYTQGARGKLFF.

This clonotype was found many times. The chain carries TRBV5-6 and TRBJ2-7; D remains unclear. The CDR3 length is 12 residues. Per germline, CDR1 SGHDT and CDR2 YYEEEE. V was trimmed by 4 bases and J by 6 bases, leaving 11 bases between them. DNA for the CDR3: TGTGCCAGCAGCCTGCCGGGTGGCGAGCAGTACTTC. It yields the protein CASSLPGGEQYF.

This clonotype was seen many times. The chain employs TRBV28 and TRBJ2-7, with D possibly matching TRBD2 (6 bases). The V end was cut by 8 bases, the J end by 0 bases, with 11 bases between. In germline, CDR1 is MDHEN, CDR2 SYDVKM. This CDR3 contains 13 residues. The CDR3 here is CASGYGSSYEQYF. CDR3 coding DNA: TGTGCCAGCGGGTACGGGAGCTCCTACGAGCAGTACTTC.

This clonotype was recorded many times. The CDR3: CASGASGEETQYF. For the CDR3, the DNA is TGTGCCAGCGGCGCTAGCGGAGAAGAGACCCAGTACTTC. V is TRBV28 and J is TRBJ2-5; TRBD2 aligns across 7 bases. V shed 8 bases and J 3 bases; nucleotides not matched to a gene: 6. Germline V gene sequence: CDR1 MDHEN, CDR2 SYDVKM. CDR3 length: 13 amino acids.

At least ten counts were recorded for this clonotype. V is TRBV20-1 and J is TRBJ1-6, with D possibly being TRBD1 (6 bases). In germline, CDR1 is DFQATT, CDR2 SNEGSKA (reference sequence). V was cut by 0 bases and J by 7 bases, with 10 bases left in between. This CDR3 region has 14 residues. CDR3 sequence reads: CSAREAGANSPLHF. CDR3 in DNA: TGCAGTGCTAGAGAGGCAGGGGCAAATTCACCCCTCCACTTT.

The V call is TRBV7-2, the J call TRBJ2-3; a possible D gene is TRBD1 (6 bases). The germline CDR1 and CDR2 sequences are SGHTA and FQGNSA. Trimming stripped 0 bases from V and 0 bases from J, with 7 bases between. CDR3 length: 15 amino acids. The CDR3 reads CASSLAGHSTDTQYF. CDR3 nucleotides: TGTGCCAGCAGCTTAGCGGGACATAGCACAGATACGCAGTATTTT.

This clonotype has a count of ten or more. V is TRBV6-2 or TRBV6-3 and J is TRBJ1-1, with a possible D match to TRBD1 (5 bases). There are 15 residues in the CDR3. Germline CDR1 reads MNHEY; CDR2 reads SVGEGT. Trimming took off 2 bases at V and 0 bases at J, with 10 bases between the two ends. DNA for the CDR3: TGTGCCAGCAGTTACCCGGGACGGCTGAACACTGAAGCTTTCTTT. Translating gives CASSYPGRLNTEAFF.

Regarding this clonotype: Being one base from a much bigger clone, this may be a read error. The chain employs TRBV10-3 and TRBJ2-2; 7 nucleotides match TRBD1. With 7 bases clipped from V and 3 bases from J, the junction kept 5 bases outside the gene matches. The CDR3 has 14 residues. Germline loops: CDR1 ENHRY, CDR2 SYGVKD. The CDR3 loop is CAITGGRDTGELFF. The CDR3, as DNA: TGTGCCATCACAGGGGGAAGGGACACCGGGGAGCTGTTTTTT.

The chain uses TRBV5-1 and TRBJ1-4; 7 bases agree with TRBD1. There are 16 residues in the CDR3. Germline trimming cut 4 bases from V and 0 bases from J; bases unmatched to any gene: 6. Germline loops: CDR1 SGHRS, CDR2 YFSETQ. CDR3 nucleotide sequence: TGCGCCAGCAGCGCTGGGACAGCATCAACTAATGAAAAACTGTTTTTT. It yields the protein CASSAGTASTNEKLFF.

The chain couples TRBV11-2 to TRBJ1-6, with 8 positions matching TRBD1. This CDR3 has 14 residues. Germline assignment: CDR1 SGHAT and CDR2 FQNNGV. Trimming took 5 bases from V and 11 from J; bases not matched to a gene: 8. Here the CDR3 DNA reads TGTGCCAGCAGCCGGGACAGGCATATCCCACCCCTCCACTTT. Its translation is CASSRDRHIPPLHF.

This clonotype has a count of ten or more. The rearrangement uses TRBV30 and TRBJ1-2; TRBD1 aligns across 8 bases. J was trimmed by 8 bases and V by 1 base; bases with no gene match: 12. Per germline, CDR1 GTSNPN and CDR2 SVGIG (reference sequence). The CDR3 covers 15 residues. CDR3 nucleotides: TGTGCCTGGAGTGCCCGGACAGGGCGGATAAGGGGCTACACCTTC. It specifies CAWSARTGRIRGYTF.

This clonotype showed up just a few times. The V and J genes are TRBV28 and TRBJ2-2; TRBD1 agrees at 9 bases. Trimming removed 7 bases from V and 2 bases from J; junction bases left unmatched: 8. Germline V gene lookup returns CDR1 MDHEN and CDR2 SYDVKM. The CDR3 length is 16 residues. In nucleotides, the CDR3 is TGTGCCAGCAAGAGGACAGGGGTCGTTAACACCGGGGAGCTGTTTTTT. Translation: CASKRTGVVNTGELFF.

This clonotype was seen repeatedly, ten times or more. The genes are TRBV12-3 or TRBV12-4 and TRBJ2-7; a weak D match, TRBD1 (6 bases). Trimming left V 6 bases short and J 2 bases short, with 14 bases between. The CDR3 contains 14 residues. This CDR3 is CASRSGQKTYEQYF. The DNA for the CDR3 is TGTGCCAGCAGGAGCGGACAGAAGACCTACGAGCAGTACTTC.

In this sample, this clonotype turned up many times. The chain carries TRBV11-1 and TRBJ2-5, with D perhaps TRBD1 or TRBD2 (5 bases each). This CDR3 is 14 amino acids long. V was shortened by 5 bases and J by 5 bases, with 15 bases between the two germline ends. From germline, CDR1 is SGHAT and CDR2 FQDESV (reference sequence). The CDR3 DNA reads TGTGCCAGCAGCCCCCAGGGTAGCGTGGAGACCCAGTACTTC. Translating gives CASSPQGSVETQYF. The variable domain in full, completed from reference TRBV11-1 and TRBJ2-5, reads EAEVAQSPRYKITEKSQAVAFWCDPISGHATLYWYRQILGQGPELLVQFQDESVVDDSQLPKDRFSAERLKGVDSTLKIQPAELGDSAMYLCASSPQGSVETQYFGPGTRLLVL.

This chain links TRBV20-1 with TRBJ2-5, with D perhaps being TRBD1 or TRBD2 (6 bases each). This CDR3 spans 13 amino acids. V gave up 7 bases and J gave up 1 base, with 13 bases separating them. Germline loops: CDR1 DFQATT, CDR2 SNEGSKA (reference sequence). The CDR3 protein is CSELEGGQETQYF. The CDR3 DNA reads as TGCAGTGAATTAGAGGGGGGCCAAGAGACCCAGTACTTC.